The subject of this entry is one T cell receptor (beta chain). V lost 3 bases, J lost 5 bases, and 8 bases stayed unmatched. The CDR3 loop spans 15 amino acids. TCRbeta library preparation incorporated unique molecular identifiers. TCRdb re-derived calls from the PCR reads in MiXCR, one entry per CDR3 protein. The data show 250,000 to 400,000 distinct CDR3 sequences, approximately 23% seen once. The data are from a study of T-cell reconstitution after alpha-beta-depleted transplantation in children. This sample comprised PBMCs, mostly from graft donor cells, obtained 180 days after TCRalphabeta/CD19-depleted stem cell transplant. The chain is built from TRBV12-3 or TRBV12-4 and TRBJ1-1; 8 bases match TRBD1. This receptor was obtained from a male patient aged 10 to 17 who had a stem cell transplant for acute lymphoblastic leukemia, so the T cells may come from the graft donor. In DNA form, the CDR3 reads TGTGCCAGCAGTTTTACAGGGGGGATTGGAACTGAAGCTTTCTTT. Protein: CASSFTGGIGTEAFF.